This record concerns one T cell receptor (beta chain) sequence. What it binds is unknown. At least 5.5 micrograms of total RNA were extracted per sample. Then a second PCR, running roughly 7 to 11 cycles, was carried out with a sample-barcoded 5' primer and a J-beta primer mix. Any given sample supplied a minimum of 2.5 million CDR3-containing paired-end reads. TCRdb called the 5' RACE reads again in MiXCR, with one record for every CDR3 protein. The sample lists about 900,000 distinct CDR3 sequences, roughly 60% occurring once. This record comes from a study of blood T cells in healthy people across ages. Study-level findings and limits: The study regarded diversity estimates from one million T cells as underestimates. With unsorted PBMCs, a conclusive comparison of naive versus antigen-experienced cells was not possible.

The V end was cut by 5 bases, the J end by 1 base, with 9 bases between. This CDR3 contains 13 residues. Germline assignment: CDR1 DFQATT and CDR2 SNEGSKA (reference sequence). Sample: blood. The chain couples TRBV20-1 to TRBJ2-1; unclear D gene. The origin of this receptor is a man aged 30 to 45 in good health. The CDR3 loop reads CSAQRRSYNEQFF. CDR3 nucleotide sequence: TGCAGTGCTCAAAGACGGTCCTACAATGAGCAGTTCTTC.